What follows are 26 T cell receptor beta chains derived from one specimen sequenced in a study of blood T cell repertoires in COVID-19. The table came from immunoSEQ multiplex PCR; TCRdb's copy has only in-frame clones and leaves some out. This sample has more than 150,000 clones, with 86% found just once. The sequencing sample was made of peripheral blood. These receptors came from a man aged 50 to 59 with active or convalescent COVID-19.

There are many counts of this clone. In DNA form, the CDR3 reads TGTGCCAGCGGGACAGGGGATTCTAACTATGGCTACACCTTC. Its translation is CASGTGDSNYGYTF. V gene TRBV10-3 combines with J gene TRBJ1-2, with 10 nucleotides matching TRBD1. In germline, CDR1 is ENHRY, CDR2 SYGVKD. The CDR3 has 14 residues. V was pared by 10 bases and J by 0 bases, with 5 bases of the junction left unmatched.

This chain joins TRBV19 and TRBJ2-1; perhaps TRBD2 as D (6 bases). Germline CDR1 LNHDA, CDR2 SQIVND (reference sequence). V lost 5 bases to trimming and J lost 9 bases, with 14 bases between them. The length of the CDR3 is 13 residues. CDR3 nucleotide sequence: TGTGCCAGTAGTCTCAATAGCGGAATTGAGCAGTTCTTC. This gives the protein CASSLNSGIEQFF.

The chain's CDR3 is CASSQDSRDSPNEKLFF. The CDR3 DNA reads TGTGCCAGCAGCCAAGATTCCCGGGACAGTCCTAATGAAAAACTGTTTTTT. The genes are TRBV14 and TRBJ1-4; 7 nucleotides align to TRBD1. In germline, CDR1 is SGHDN, CDR2 FVKESK. The CDR3 has 17 residues. With V trimmed by 0 bases and J by 3 bases, 7 bases remained unmatched.

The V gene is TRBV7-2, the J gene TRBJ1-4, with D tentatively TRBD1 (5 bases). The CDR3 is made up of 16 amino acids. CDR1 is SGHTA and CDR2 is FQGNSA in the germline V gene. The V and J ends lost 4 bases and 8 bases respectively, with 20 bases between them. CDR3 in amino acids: CASSSQLFGGGEKLFF. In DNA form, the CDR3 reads TGTGCCAGCAGCTCCCAGCTCTTCGGGGGAGGCGAAAAACTGTTTTTT.

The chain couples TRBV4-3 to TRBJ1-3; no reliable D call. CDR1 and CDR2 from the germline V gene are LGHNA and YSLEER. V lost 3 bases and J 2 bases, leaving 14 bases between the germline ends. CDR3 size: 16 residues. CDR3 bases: TGCGCCAGCAGCCAGTCCATGGGGAGGGCTGGAAACACCATATATTTT. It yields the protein CASSQSMGRAGNTIYF.

In DNA form, the CDR3 reads TGTGCCAGCAGTGAATCTAAGGAACGGGGGGGCACAGATACGCAGTATTTT. Translating gives CASSESKERGGTDTQYF. V usage is TRBV25-1 and J usage is TRBJ2-3; 7 positions match TRBD2. Per germline, CDR1 MGHDK and CDR2 SYGVNS. The CDR3 contains 17 residues. V dropped 1 base and J dropped 1; count of bases not matched to a gene: 8.

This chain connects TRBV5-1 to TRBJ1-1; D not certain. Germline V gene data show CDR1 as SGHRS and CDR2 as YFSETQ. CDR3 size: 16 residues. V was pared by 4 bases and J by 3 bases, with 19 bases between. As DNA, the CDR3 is TGCGCCAGCAGCCCCGGTTCACCCGCGAGGCACACTGAAGCTTTCTTT. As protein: CASSPGSPARHTEAFF.

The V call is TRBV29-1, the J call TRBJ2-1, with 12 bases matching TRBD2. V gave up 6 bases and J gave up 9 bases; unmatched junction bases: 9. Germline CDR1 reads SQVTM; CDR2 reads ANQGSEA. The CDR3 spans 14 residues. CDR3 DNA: TGCAGCGTGGGGGGACTAGCGGGCTTCGTTGAGCAGTTCTTC. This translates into CSVGGLAGFVEQFF.

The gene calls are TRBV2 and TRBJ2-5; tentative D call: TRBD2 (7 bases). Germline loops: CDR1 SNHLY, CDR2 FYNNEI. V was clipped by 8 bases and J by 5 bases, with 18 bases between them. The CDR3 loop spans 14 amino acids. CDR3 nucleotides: TGTGCCAGCGCTAGGGGGGGGGCCCGGGAGACCCAGTACTTC. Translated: CASARGGARETQYF.

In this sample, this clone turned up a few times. CDR3 in amino acids: CASVRSVGSETQYF. The CDR3 DNA is TGTGCCAGCGTCAGGTCGGTTGGCTCGGAGACCCAGTACTTC. The rearrangement links TRBV7-2 to TRBJ2-5, with D hard to call. CDR1 and CDR2 (germline): SGHTA, FQGNSA. The V end was cut by 8 bases, the J end by 5 bases, with 18 bases between. The CDR3 has 14 residues.

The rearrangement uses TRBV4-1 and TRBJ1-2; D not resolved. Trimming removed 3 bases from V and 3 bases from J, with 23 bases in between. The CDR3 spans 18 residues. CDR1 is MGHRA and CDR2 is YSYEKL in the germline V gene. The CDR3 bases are TGCGCCAGCAGCCACCTTCTTAAGGGTCGCCGGGGAGACTATGGCTACACCTTC. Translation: CASSHLLKGRRGDYGYTF.

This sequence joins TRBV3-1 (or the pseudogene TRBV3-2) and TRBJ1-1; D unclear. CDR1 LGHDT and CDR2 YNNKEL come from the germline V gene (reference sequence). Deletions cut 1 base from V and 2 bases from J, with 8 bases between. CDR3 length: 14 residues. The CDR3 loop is CASSQAHFNTEAFF. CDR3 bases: TGTGCCAGCAGCCAAGCACATTTTAACACTGAAGCTTTCTTT.

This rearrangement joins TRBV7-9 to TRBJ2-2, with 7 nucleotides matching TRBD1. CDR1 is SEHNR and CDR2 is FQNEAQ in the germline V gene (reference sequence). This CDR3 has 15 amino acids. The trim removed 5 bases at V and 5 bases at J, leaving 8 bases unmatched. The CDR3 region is CASSMTGWITGELFF. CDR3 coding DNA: TGTGCCAGCAGCATGACAGGGTGGATAACCGGGGAGCTGTTTTTT.

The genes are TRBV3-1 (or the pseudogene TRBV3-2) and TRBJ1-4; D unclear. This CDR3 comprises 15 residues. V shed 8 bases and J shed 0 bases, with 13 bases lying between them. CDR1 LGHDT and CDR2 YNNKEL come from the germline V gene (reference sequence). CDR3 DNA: TGTGCCAGCCAGAGGAGGGATGCAACTAATGAAAAACTGTTTTTT. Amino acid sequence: CASQRRDATNEKLFF.

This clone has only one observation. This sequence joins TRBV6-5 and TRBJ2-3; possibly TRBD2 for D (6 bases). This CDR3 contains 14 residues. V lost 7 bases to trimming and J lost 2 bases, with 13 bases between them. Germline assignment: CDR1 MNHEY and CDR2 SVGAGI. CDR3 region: CASTRRDATDTQYF. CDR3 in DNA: TGTGCCAGCACTCGGCGGGACGCCACAGATACGCAGTATTTT.

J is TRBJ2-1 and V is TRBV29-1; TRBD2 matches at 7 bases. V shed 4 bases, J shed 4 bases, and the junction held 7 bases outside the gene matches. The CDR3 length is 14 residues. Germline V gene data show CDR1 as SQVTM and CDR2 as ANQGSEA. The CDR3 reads CSVGASGFYNEQFF. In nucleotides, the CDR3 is TGCAGCGTTGGGGCTAGCGGCTTTTACAATGAGCAGTTCTTC.

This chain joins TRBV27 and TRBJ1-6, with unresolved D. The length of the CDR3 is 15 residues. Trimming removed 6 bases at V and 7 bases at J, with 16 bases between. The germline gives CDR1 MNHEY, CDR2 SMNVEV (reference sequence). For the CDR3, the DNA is TGTGCCAGCAGACGAGAGGGCTTACTGAATTCACCCCTCCACTTT. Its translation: CASRREGLLNSPLHF.

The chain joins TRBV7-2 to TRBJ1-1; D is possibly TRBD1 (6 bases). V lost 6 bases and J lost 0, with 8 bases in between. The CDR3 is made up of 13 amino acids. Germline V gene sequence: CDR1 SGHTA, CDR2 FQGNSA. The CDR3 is CASRYRVNTEAFF. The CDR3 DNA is TGTGCCAGCAGGTACAGGGTGAACACTGAAGCTTTCTTT.

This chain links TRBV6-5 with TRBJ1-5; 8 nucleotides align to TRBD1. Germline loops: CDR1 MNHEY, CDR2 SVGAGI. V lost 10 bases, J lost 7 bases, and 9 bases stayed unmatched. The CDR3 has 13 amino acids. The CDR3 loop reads CATDRGVGQPQHF. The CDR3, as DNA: TGTGCCACCGACAGGGGTGTGGGACAGCCCCAGCATTTT.

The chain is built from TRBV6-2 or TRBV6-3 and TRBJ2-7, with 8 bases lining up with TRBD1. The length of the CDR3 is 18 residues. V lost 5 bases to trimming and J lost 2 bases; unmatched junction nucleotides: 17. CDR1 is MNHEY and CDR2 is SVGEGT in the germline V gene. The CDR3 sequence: CASSPTGVHPTIPYEQYF. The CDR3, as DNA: TGTGCCAGCAGTCCGACAGGGGTTCATCCGACGATTCCCTACGAGCAGTACTTC.

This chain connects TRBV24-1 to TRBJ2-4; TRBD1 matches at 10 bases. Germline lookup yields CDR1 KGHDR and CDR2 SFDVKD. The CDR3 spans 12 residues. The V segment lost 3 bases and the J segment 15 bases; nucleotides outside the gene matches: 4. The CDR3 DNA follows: TGTGCCACCAGTGATATGACAGGGGGCCTGTACTTC. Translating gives CATSDMTGGLYF.

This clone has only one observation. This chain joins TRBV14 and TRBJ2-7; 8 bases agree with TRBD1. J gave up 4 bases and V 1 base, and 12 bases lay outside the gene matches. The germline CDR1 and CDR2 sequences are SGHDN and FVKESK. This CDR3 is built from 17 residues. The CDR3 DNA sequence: TGTGCCAGCAGCCAAGGTGATCCGGCAGGGGGCCAATACGAGCAGTACTTC. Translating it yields CASSQGDPAGGQYEQYF.

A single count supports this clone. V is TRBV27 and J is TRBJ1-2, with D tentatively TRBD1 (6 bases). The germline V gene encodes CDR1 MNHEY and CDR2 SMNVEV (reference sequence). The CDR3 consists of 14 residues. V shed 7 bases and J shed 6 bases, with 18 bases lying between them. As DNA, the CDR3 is TGTGCCAGCACCGGAACAGGGTCTATCAATGGCTACACCTTC. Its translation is CASTGTGSINGYTF.

CDR3: CASSLPRQAEHQYF. CDR3 nucleotides: TGTGCCAGCAGCTTACCCCGACAAGCCGAGCATCAGTACTTC. The rearrangement links TRBV7-9 to TRBJ2-7; D call uncertain. Germline CDR1 reads SEHNR; CDR2 reads FQNEAQ (reference sequence). This CDR3 spans 14 amino acids. V lost 2 bases, J lost 10 bases, and 18 bases lay in between. Complete variable domain (other parts from reference TRBV7-9 and TRBJ2-7): DTGVSQNPRHKITKRGQNVTFRCDPISEHNRLYWYRQTLGQGPEFLTYFQNEAQLEKSRLLSDRFSAERPKGSFSTLEIQRTEQGDSAMYLCASSLPRQAEHQYFGPGTRLTVT.

The CDR3 nucleotides read TGTGCCAGCAGCGGGGGACAGGTTTCACCCCTCCACTTT. It is translated as CASSGGQVSPLHF. V gene TRBV7-8 combines with J gene TRBJ1-6; 8 bases line up with TRBD1. This CDR3 region has 13 residues. Germline CDR1 and CDR2: SGHVS and FQNEAQ. Trimming removed 5 bases from V and 9 bases from J; junction bases left unmatched: 3.

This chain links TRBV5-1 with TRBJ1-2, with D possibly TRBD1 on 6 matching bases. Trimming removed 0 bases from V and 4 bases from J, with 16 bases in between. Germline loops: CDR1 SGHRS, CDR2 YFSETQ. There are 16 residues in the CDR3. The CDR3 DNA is TGCGCCAGCAGCTTGGAGCCCCAGGGAGGGGGCTATGGCTACACCTTC. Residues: CASSLEPQGGGYGYTF.